The sequence of this T cell receptor (beta chain) was determined in a study of blood T cell repertoires in COVID-19. Turning to the study itself: Samples of COVID-19 (acute and convalescent) were obtained from the United States, Italy and Spain. Nucleic acid was either cDNA or gDNA, and it came from T cells, B-cell-depleted T cells, or PBMCs.

This clone was counted a single time. Authors' data handling: Nucleated cell number was recorded as an estimate derived from reference gene primer amplification. Assay used: immunoSEQ multiplex PCR; TCRdb lists only in-frame clones, some missing. The DNA gave D and trimming, while V, J and clone size come from that table. The sample records approximately 340,000 clones, 80% to 90% being singletons. V lost 3 bases and J lost 7, with 12 bases in between. Germline CDR1 KGHDR, CDR2 SFDVKD. This CDR3 has 14 amino acids. Seattle enrolled patients during active infection and tracked them longitudinally. The source of this sequence is a man aged 25 to 40 with COVID-19, enrolled during active disease. This chain links TRBV24-1 with TRBJ1-5, with unresolved D. Sequenced sample: peripheral blood. The CDR3 sequence is CATSDTAATQPQHF. The CDR3, as DNA: TGTGCCACCAGTGATACGGCGGCAACCCAGCCCCAGCATTTT.